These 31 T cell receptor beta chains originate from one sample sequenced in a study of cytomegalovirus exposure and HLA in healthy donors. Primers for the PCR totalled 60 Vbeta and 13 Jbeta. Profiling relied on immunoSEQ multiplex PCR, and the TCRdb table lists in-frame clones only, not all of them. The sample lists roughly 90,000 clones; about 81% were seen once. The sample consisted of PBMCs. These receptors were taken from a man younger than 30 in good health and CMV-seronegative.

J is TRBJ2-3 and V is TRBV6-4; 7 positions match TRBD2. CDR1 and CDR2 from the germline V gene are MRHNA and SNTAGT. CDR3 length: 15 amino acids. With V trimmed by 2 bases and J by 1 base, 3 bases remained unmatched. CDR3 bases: TGTGCCAGCAGTGACCGGGCGGGAGGCACAGATACGCAGTATTTT. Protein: CASSDRAGGTDTQYF.

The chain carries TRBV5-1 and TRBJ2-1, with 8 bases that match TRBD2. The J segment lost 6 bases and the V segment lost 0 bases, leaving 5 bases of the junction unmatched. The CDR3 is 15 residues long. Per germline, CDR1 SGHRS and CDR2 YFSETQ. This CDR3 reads CASSLVGRAFNEQFF. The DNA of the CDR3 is TGCGCCAGCAGCTTGGTCGGGAGGGCCTTCAATGAGCAGTTCTTC.

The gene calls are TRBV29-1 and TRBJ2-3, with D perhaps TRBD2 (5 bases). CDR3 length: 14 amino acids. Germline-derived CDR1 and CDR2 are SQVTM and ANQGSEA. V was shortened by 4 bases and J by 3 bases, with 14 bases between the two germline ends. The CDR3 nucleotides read TGCAGCGTTGTTAGTGGGAGTCCGACAGATACGCAGTATTTT. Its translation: CSVVSGSPTDTQYF.

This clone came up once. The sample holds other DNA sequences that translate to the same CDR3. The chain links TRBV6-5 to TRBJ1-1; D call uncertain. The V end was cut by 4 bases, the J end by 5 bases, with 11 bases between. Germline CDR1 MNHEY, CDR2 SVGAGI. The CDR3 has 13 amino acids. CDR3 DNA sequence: TGTGCCAGCAGTTGGGCTGCCTGGACTGAAGCTTTCTTT. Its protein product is CASSWAAWTEAFF.

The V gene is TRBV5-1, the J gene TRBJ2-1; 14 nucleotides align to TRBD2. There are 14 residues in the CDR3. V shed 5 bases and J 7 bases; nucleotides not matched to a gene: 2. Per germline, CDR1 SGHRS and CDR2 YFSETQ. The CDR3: CASRRTSGRNEQFF. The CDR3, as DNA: TGCGCCAGCAGAAGGACTAGCGGGAGGAATGAGCAGTTCTTC.

Here the CDR3 DNA reads TGCAGCGTTGAAGATAGATCAGGCATAGCGAACACCGGGGAGCTGTTTTTT. Encoded protein: CSVEDRSGIANTGELFF. The V and J genes are TRBV29-1 and TRBJ2-2; D unclear. Trimming removed 0 bases at V and 0 bases at J, with 14 bases between. Per the germline V gene, CDR1 is SQVTM and CDR2 is ANQGSEA. The CDR3 has 17 amino acids.

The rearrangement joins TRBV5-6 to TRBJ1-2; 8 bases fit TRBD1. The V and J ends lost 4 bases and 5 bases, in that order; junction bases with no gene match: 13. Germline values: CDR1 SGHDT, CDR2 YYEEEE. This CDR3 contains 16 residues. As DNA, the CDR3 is TGTGCCAGCAGCCCCTTGACGACAGGGGTGGTTTATGGCTACACCTTC. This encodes CASSPLTTGVVYGYTF.

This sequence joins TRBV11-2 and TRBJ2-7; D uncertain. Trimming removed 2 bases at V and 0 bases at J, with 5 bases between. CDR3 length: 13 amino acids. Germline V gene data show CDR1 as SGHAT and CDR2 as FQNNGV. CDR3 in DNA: TGTGCCAGCAGCTTACATAGCTCCTACGAGCAGTACTTC. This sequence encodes CASSLHSSYEQYF.

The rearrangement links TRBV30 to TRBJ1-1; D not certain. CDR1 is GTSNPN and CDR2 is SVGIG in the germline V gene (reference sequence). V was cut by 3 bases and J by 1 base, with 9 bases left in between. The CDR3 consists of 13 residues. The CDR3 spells CAWSVAGNTEAFF. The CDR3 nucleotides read TGTGCCTGGAGCGTTGCAGGGAACACTGAAGCTTTCTTT.

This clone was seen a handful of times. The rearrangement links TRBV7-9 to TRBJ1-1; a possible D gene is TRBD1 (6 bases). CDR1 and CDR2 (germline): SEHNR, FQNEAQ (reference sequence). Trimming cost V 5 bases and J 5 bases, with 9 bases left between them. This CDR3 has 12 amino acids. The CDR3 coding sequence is TGTGCCAGCAGCGTACAGGGTACTGAAGCTTTCTTT. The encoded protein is CASSVQGTEAFF. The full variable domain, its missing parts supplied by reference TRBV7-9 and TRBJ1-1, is DTGVSQNPRHKITKRGQNVTFRCDPISEHNRLYWYRQTLGQGPEFLTYFQNEAQLEKSRLLSDRFSAERPKGSFSTLEIQRTEQGDSAMYLCASSVQGTEAFFGQGTRLTVV.

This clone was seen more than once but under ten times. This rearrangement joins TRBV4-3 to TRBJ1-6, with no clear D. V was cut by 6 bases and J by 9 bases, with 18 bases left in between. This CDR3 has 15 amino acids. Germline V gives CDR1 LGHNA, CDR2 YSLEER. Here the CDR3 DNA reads TGCGCCAGCAGGCCGACCGACACTGTGGGTTCACCCCTCCACTTT. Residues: CASRPTDTVGSPLHF.

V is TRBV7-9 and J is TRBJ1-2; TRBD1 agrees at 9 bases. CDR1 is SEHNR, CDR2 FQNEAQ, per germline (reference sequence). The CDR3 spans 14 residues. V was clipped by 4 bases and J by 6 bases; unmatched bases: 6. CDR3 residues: CASSSGDRVNGYTF. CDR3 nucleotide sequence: TGTGCCAGCAGCTCCGGGGACAGGGTGAATGGCTACACCTTC.

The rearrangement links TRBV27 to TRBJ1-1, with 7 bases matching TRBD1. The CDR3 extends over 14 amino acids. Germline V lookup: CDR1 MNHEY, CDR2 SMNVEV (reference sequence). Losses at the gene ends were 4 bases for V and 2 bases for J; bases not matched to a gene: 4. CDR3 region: CASSSTGYNTEAFF. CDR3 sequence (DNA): TGTGCCAGCAGTTCGACAGGGTACAACACTGAAGCTTTCTTT.

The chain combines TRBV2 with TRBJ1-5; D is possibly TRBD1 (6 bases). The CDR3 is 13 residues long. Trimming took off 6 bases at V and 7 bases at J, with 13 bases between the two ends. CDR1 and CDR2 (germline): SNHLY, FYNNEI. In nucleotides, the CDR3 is TGTGCCAGCAGAGCGACAGGTAGCCAGCCCCAGCATTTT. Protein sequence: CASRATGSQPQHF.

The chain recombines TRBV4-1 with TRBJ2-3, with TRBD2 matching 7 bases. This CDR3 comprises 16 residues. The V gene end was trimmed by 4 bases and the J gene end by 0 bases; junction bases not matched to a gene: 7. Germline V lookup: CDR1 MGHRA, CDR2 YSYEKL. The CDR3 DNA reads TGCGCCAGCAGCCTAGAAGCGGGGACTAGCACAGATACGCAGTATTTT. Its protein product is CASSLEAGTSTDTQYF.

The CDR3 DNA is TGTGCCAGCAGTTACGGGGGGACCAGGAATGAGCAGTTCTTC. Its translation is CASSYGGTRNEQFF. The chain carries TRBV6-6 and TRBJ2-1, with D possibly TRBD2 on 6 matching bases. V was shortened by 2 bases and J by 7 bases, with 12 bases between the two germline ends. The CDR3 has 14 amino acids. CDR1 and CDR2 from the germline V gene are MNHNY and SVGAGI (reference sequence).

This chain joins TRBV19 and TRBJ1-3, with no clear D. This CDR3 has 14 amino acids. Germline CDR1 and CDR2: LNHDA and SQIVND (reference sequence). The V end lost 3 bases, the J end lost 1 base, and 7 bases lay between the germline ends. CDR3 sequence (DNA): TGTGCCAGTAGTATGAGAGTGTCTGGAAACACCATATATTTT. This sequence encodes CASSMRVSGNTIYF.

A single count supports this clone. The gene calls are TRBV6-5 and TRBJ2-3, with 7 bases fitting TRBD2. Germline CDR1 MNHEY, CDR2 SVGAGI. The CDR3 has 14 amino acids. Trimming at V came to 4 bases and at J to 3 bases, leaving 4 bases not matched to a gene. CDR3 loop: CASSFGLDTDTQYF. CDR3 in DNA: TGTGCCAGCAGTTTCGGACTAGATACAGATACGCAGTATTTT.

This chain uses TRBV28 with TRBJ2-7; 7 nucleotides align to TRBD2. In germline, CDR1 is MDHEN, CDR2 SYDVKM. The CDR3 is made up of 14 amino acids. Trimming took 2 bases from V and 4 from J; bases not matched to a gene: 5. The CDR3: CASSLGRGGYEQYF. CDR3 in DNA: TGTGCCAGCAGTTTAGGTAGGGGAGGGTACGAGCAGTACTTC.

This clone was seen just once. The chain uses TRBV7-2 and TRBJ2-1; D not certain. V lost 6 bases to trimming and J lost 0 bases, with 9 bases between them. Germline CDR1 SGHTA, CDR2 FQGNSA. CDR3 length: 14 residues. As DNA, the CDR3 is TGTGCCAGCAGTTGGGCCCGCTCCTACAATGAGCAGTTCTTC. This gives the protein CASSWARSYNEQFF.

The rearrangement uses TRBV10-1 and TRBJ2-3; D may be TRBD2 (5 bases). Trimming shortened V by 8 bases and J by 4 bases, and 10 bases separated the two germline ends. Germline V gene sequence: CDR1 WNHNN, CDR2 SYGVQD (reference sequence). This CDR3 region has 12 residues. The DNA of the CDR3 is TGCGCCAGCGCAGGAGCGGCAGATACGCAGTATTTT. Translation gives CASAGAADTQYF.

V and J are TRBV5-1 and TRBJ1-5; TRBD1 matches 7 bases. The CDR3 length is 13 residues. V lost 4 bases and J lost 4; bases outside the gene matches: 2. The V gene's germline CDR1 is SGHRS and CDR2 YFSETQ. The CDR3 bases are TGCGCCAGCAGCCCGACAGGGAATCAGCCCCAGCATTTT. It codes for CASSPTGNQPQHF.

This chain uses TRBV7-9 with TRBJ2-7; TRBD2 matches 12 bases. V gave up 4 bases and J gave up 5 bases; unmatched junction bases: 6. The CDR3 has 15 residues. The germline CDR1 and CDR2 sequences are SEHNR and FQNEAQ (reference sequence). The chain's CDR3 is CASSSQGLAGHEQYF. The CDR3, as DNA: TGTGCCAGCAGCTCTCAGGGACTAGCGGGTCACGAGCAGTACTTC.

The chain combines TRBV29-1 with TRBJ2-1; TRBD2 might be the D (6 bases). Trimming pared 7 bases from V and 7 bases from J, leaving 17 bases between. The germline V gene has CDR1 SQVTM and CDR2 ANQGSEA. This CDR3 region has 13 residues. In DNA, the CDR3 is TGCAGCGCACGAGTCGGGGGAAGGAATGAGCAGTTCTTC. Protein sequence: CSARVGGRNEQFF.

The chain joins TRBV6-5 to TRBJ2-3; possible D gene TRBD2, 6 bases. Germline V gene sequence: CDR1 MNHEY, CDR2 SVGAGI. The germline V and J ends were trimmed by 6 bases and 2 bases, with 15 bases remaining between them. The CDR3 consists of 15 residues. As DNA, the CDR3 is TGTGCCAGCAGCTTCACGGGACTTTACACAGATACGCAGTATTTT. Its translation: CASSFTGLYTDTQYF.

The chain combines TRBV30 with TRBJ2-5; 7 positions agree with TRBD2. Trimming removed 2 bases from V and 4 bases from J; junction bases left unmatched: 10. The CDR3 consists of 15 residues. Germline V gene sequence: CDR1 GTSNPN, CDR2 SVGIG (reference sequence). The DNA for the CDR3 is TGTGCCTGGAGTCCATCGGGGGGTGTGGCAGAGACCCAGTACTTC. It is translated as CAWSPSGGVAETQYF.

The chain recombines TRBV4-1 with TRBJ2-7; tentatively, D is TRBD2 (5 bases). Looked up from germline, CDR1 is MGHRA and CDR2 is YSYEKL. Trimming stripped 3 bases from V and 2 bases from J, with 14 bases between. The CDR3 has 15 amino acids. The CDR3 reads CASSQRRSGPYEQYF. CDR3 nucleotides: TGCGCCAGCAGCCAGAGGAGAAGCGGACCCTACGAGCAGTACTTC.

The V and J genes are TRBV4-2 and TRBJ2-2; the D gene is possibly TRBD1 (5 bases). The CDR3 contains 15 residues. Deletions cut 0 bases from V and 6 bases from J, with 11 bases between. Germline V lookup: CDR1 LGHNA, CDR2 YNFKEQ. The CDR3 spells CASSQEVGVAGELFF. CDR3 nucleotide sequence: TGTGCCAGCAGCCAAGAAGTAGGGGTGGCCGGGGAGCTGTTTTTT.

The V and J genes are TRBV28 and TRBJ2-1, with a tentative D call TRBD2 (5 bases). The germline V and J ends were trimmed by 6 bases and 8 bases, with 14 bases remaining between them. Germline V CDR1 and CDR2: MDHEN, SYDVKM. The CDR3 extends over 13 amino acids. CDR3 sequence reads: CASRFPGRDEQFF. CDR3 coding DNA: TGTGCCAGCAGGTTTCCTGGGCGGGATGAGCAGTTCTTC.

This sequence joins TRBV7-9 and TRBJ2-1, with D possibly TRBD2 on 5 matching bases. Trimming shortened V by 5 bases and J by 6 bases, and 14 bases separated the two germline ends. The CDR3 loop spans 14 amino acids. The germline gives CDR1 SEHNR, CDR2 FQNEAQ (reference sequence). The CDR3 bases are TGTGCCAGCAGCCCCACCGGCCGGGGCAATGAGCAGTTCTTC. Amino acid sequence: CASSPTGRGNEQFF.

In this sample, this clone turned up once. The CDR3 region has the DNA TGTGCCAGCAGCTTAGCGCGTAGGAGCTCCTACGAGCAGTACTTC. Amino acid sequence: CASSLARRSSYEQYF. V gene TRBV7-2 combines with J gene TRBJ2-7; the D is unclear. The CDR3 extends over 15 amino acids. Trimming shortened V by 0 bases and J by 0 bases, and 9 bases separated the two germline ends. Germline V gene sequence: CDR1 SGHTA, CDR2 FQGNSA.